The source of this T cell receptor (beta chain) is a study of T-cell reconstitution after alpha-beta-depleted transplantation in children. TCRbeta library construction was performed incorporating unique molecular identifiers. TCRdb re-called the PCR reads through MiXCR, storing one row per CDR3 protein. The repertoire holds approximately 590,000 distinct CDR3 sequences, with under 12% as singletons. This clonotype was recorded a few times. With V trimmed by 5 bases and J by 2 bases, 3 bases remained unmatched. Germline-derived CDR1 and CDR2 are SEHNR and FQNEAQ (reference sequence). The CDR3 covers 15 residues.

Here the sequenced sample was PBMCs from the stem cell graft donor, taken from the stem cell graft. This clonotype originated in a human donor who donated a stem cell graft to a child with acute myeloid leukemia. The chain carries TRBV7-9 and TRBJ2-6, with 7 bases identical to TRBD1. CDR3 loop: CASSITGAGANVLTF. As DNA, the CDR3 is TGTGCCAGCAGCATCACAGGGGCTGGGGCCAACGTCCTGACTTTC. The full variable domain, in which reference TRBV7-9 and TRBJ2-6 provide the parts outside the CDR3, is DTGVSQNPRHKITKRGQNVTFRCDPISEHNRLYWYRQTLGQGPEFLTYFQNEAQLEKSRLLSDRFSAERPKGSFSTLEIQRTEQGDSAMYLCASSITGAGANVLTFGAGSRLTVL.